This TCR beta chain appears in the sequencing data of a study of blood T cells in healthy people across ages. In this sample, this clonotype turned up a few times. Together with a sample-barcoded 5' primer, a J-beta primer mix was included in a second PCR lasting roughly 7 to 11 cycles. TCRdb re-analysed the 5' RACE reads in MiXCR, keeping a single row per CDR3 protein. The sample records about 800,000 distinct CDR3 sequences, roughly 64% being singletons. Looked up from germline, CDR1 is LGHNA and CDR2 is YSLEER. The CDR3 is 16 residues long. The V and J ends lost 0 bases and 2 bases respectively, with 14 bases between them.

The clonotype originates from a man aged 25 to 40 in good health. Sequencing was carried out using blood. The chain uses TRBV4-3 and TRBJ2-7; perhaps TRBD1 as D (6 bases). The CDR3 DNA reads as TGCGCCAGCAGCCAAGAATTGGACAGTGGGACCTACGAGCAGTACTTC. It encodes CASSQELDSGTYEQYF.